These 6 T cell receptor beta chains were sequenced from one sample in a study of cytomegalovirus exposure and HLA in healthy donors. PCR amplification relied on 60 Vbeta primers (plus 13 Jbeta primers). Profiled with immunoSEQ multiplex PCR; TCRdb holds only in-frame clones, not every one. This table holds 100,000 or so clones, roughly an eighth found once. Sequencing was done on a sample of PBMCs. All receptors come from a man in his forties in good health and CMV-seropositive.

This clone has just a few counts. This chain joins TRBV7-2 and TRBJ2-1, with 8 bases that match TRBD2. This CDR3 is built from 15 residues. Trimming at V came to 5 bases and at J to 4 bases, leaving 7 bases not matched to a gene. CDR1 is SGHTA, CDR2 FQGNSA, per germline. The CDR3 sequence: CASSKLAALYNEQFF. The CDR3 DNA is TGTGCCAGCAGCAAACTAGCGGCCCTTTACAATGAGCAGTTCTTC.

The CDR3 DNA sequence: TGTGCCAGCAGTTATACAGGGGGCGCAGGCTACACCTTC. It translates to CASSYTGGAGYTF. V usage is TRBV7-9 and J usage is TRBJ1-2; 9 bases are shared with TRBD1. V lost 6 bases to trimming and J lost 8 bases; unmatched junction nucleotides: 7. CDR1 and CDR2 (germline): SEHNR, FQNEAQ (reference sequence). The CDR3 totals 13 residues. Full variable domain (missing parts from reference TRBV7-9 and TRBJ1-2): DTGVSQNPRHKITKRGQNVTFRCDPISEHNRLYWYRQTLGQGPEFLTYFQNEAQLEKSRLLSDRFSAERPKGSFSTLEIQRTEQGDSAMYLCASSYTGGAGYTFGSGTRLTVV.

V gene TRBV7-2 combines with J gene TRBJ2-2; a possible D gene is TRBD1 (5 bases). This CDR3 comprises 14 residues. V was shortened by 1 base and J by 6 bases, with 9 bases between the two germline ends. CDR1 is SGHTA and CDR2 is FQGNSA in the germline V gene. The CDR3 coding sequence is TGTGCCAGCAGCTTAGACAGGTTCCCCGGGGAGCTGTTTTTT. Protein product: CASSLDRFPGELFF.

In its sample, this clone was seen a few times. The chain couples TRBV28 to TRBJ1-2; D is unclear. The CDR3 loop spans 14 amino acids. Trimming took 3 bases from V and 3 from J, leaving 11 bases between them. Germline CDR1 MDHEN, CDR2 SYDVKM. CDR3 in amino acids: CASSFGKGDYGYTF. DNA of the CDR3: TGTGCCAGCAGTTTCGGCAAGGGAGACTATGGCTACACCTTC.

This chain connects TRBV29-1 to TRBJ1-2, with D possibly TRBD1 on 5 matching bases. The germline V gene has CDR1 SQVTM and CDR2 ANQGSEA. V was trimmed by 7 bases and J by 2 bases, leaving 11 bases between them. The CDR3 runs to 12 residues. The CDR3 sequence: CSAKTDNYGYTF. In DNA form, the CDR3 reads TGCAGCGCTAAGACAGACAACTATGGCTACACCTTC.

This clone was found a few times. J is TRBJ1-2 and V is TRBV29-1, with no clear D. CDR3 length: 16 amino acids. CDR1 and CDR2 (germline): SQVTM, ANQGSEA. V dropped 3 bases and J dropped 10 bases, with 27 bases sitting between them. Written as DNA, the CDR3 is TGCAGCGTTGACCCCGACTTGAATTTCCCCTATGTCGACTACACCTTC. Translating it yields CSVDPDLNFPYVDYTF.